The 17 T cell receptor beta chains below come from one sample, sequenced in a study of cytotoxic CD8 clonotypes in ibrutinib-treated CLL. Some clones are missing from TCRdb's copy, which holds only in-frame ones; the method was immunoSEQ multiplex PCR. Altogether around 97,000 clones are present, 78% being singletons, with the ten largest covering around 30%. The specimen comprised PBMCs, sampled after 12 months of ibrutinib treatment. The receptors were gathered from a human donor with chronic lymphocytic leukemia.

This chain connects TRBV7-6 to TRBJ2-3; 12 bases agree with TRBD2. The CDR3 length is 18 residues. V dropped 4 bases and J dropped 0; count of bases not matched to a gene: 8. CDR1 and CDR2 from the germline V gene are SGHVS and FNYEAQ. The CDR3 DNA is TGTGCCAGCAGCTCAAGACTAGCGGGGGCCGATAGCACAGATACGCAGTATTTT. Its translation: CASSSRLAGADSTDTQYF.

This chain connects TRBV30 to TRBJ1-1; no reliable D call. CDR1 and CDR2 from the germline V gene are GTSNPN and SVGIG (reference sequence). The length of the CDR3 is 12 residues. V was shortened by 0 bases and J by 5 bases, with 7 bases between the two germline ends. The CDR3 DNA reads TGTGCCTGGAGTGTCCTGCGTACTGAAGCTTTCTTT. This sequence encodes CAWSVLRTEAFF.

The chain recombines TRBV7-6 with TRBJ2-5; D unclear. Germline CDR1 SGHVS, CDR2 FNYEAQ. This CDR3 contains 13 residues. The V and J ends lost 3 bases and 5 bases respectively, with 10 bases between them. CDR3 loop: CASSLPGYETQYF. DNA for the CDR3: TGTGCCAGCAGCTTGCCGGGTTACGAGACCCAGTACTTC.

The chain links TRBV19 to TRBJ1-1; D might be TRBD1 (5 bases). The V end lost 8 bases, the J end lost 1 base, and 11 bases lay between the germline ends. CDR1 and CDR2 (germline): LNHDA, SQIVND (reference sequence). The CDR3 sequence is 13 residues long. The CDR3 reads CASAVQENTEAFF. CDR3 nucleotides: TGTGCCAGTGCGGTACAGGAGAACACTGAAGCTTTCTTT.

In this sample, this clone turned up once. CDR3 sequence reads: CASSFRSGGRNEQFF. For the CDR3, the DNA is TGTGCCAGCAGTTTCCGTAGCGGGGGGCGAAATGAGCAGTTCTTC. This chain uses TRBV27 with TRBJ2-1, with 10 bases lining up with TRBD2. The junction had 6 bases not matched to a gene; V was cut back by 3 bases and J by 7 bases. The CDR3 extends over 15 amino acids. The germline V gene has CDR1 MNHEY and CDR2 SMNVEV (reference sequence).

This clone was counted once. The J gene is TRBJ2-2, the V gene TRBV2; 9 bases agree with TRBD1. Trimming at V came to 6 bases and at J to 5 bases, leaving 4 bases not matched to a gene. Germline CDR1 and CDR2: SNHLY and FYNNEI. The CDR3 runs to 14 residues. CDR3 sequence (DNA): TGTGCCAGCAGGGGGACAGGGTCTACCGGGGAGCTGTTTTTT. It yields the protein CASRGTGSTGELFF.

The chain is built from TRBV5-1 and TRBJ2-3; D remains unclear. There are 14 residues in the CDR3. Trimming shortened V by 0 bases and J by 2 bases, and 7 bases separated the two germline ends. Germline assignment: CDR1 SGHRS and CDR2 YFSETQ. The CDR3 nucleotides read TGCGCCAGCAGCTTGGGCCAGTTCACAGATACGCAGTATTTT. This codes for CASSLGQFTDTQYF.

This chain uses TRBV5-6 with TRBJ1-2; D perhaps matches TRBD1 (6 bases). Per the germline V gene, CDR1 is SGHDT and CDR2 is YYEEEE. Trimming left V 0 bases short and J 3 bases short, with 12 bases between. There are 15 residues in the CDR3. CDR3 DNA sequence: TGTGCCAGCAGCTTGGGACAGGAAGATTACTATGGCTACACCTTC. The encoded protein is CASSLGQEDYYGYTF.

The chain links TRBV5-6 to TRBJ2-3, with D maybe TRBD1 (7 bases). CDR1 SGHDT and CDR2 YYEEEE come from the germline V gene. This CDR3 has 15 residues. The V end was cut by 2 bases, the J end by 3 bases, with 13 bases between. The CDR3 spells CASSFRGAGTDTQYF. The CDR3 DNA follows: TGTGCCAGCAGCTTCAGGGGGGCCGGGACAGATACGCAGTATTTT.

CDR3 residues: CASSPDTPGAKNIQYF. CDR3 bases: TGTGCCAGCAGCCCGGACACCCCCGGGGCCAAAAACATTCAGTACTTC. The chain is built from TRBV7-9 and TRBJ2-4; perhaps TRBD1 as D (5 bases). Germline CDR1 reads SEHNR; CDR2 reads FQNEAQ (reference sequence). The CDR3 has 16 amino acids. The V end lost 5 bases, the J end lost 1 base, and 15 bases lay between the germline ends. Variable domain in full (rest from reference TRBV7-9 and TRBJ2-4): DTGVSQNPRHKITKRGQNVTFRCDPISEHNRLYWYRQTLGQGPEFLTYFQNEAQLEKSRLLSDRFSAERPKGSFSTLEIQRTEQGDSAMYLCASSPDTPGAKNIQYFGAGTRLSVL.

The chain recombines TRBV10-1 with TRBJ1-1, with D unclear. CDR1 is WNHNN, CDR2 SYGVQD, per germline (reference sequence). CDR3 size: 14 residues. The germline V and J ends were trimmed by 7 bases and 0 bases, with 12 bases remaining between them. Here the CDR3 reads CASTRDGMNTEAFF. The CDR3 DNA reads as TGCGCCAGCACCCGAGACGGGATGAACACTGAAGCTTTCTTT.

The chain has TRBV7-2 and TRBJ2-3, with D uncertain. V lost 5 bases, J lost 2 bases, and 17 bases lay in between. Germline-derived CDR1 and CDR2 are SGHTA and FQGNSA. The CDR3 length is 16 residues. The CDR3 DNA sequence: TGTGCCAGCAGCGCACCGCGTGGCGGTGACACAGATACGCAGTATTTT. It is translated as CASSAPRGGDTDTQYF.

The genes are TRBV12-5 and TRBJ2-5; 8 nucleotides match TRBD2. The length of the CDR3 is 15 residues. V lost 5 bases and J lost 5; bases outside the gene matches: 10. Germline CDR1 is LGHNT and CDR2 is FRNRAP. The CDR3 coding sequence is TGTGCTAGTGGTCTTGTGCGGGGGGCGCCTGAGACCCAGTACTTC. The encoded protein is CASGLVRGAPETQYF. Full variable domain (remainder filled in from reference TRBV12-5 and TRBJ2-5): DARVTQTPRHKVTEMGQEVTMRCQPILGHNTVFWYRQTMMQGLELLAYFRNRAPLDDSGMPKDRFSAEMPDATLATLKIQPSEPRDSAVYFCASGLVRGAPETQYFGPGTRLLVL.

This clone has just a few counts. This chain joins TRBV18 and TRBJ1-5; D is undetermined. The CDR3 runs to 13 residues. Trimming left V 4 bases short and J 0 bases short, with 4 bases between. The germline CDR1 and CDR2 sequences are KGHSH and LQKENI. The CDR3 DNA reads TGTGCCAGCTCACACAGTAGCAATCAGCCCCAGCATTTT. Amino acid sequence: CASSHSSNQPQHF.

CDR3 nucleotide sequence: TGTGCCAGCAGCCGTATGATCCTACAAGAGACCCAGTACTTC. Its protein product is CASSRMILQETQYF. The rearrangement uses TRBV7-2 and TRBJ2-5, with D hard to call. Trimming took off 5 bases at V and 2 bases at J, with 12 bases between the two ends. This CDR3 contains 14 residues. Germline V gives CDR1 SGHTA, CDR2 FQGNSA.

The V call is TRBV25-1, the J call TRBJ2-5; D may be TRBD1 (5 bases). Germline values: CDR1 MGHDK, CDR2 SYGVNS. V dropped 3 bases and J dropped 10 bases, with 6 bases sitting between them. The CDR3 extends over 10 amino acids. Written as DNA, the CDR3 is TGTGCCAGCAGTGACAGGGTCCAGTACTTC. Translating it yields CASSDRVQYF.

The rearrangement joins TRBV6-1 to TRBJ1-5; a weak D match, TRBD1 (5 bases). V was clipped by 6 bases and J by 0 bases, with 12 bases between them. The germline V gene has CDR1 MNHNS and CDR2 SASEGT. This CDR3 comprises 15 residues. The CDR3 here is CASRERDYSNQPQHF. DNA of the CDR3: TGTGCCAGCAGGGAGCGGGACTATAGCAATCAGCCCCAGCATTTT.